This TCR beta chain stems from a study of neurological immune-mediated disorders. In this sample, this clonotype turned up many times. TCRdb called the 5' RACE reads again in MiXCR, with one record for every CDR3 protein. This table has approximately 26,000 distinct CDR3 sequences, around 3.2% appearing once. The V gene end was trimmed by 1 base and the J gene end by 1 base; junction bases not matched to a gene: 4. From germline, CDR1 is MGHRA and CDR2 YSYEKL. The CDR3 is 16 residues long. Sequences were obtained from PBMCs. The sequence was collected from a woman aged 25 to 39 with multiple sclerosis. This chain connects TRBV4-1 to TRBJ2-7; 10 positions match TRBD2. The CDR3 coding sequence is TGCGCCAGCAGCCAAGTCCCTAGCGGGGGATCCTACGAGCAGTACTTC. As protein: CASSQVPSGGSYEQYF.